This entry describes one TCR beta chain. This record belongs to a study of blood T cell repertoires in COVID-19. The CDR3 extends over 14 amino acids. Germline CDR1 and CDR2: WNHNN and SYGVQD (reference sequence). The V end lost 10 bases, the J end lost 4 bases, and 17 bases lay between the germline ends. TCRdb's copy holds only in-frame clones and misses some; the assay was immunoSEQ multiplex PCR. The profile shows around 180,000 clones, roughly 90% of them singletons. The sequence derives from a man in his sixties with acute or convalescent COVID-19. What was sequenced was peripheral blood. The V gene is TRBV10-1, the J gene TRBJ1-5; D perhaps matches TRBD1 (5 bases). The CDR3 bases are TGCGCCACCCCGAGCTTTAGGGGTAATCAGCCCCAGCATTTT. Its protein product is CATPSFRGNQPQHF.